These 14 T cell receptor beta chains came from one sample sequenced in a study of blood T cell repertoires in COVID-19. Clones were sequenced by immunoSEQ multiplex PCR, and TCRdb holds only the in-frame ones, with some missing. The sample contains 200,000 to 300,000 clones, around nine tenths of which appear only once. Sequencing was performed on peripheral blood. These receptors all come from a man aged 35 to 55 who had recovered from COVID-19.

The chain uses TRBV12-5 and TRBJ2-1; TRBD2 matches at 11 bases. The ends lost 6 bases at V and 9 bases at J; junction bases unmatched: 10. The CDR3 totals 15 residues. Per the germline V gene, CDR1 is LGHNT and CDR2 is FRNRAP. CDR3: CASGHSSGGAVEQFF. CDR3 DNA sequence: TGTGCTAGTGGCCACAGTAGCGGGGGGGCAGTTGAGCAGTTCTTC. The variable domain in full, with the rest retrieved from reference TRBV12-5 and TRBJ2-1, is DARVTQTPRHKVTEMGQEVTMRCQPILGHNTVFWYRQTMMQGLELLAYFRNRAPLDDSGMPKDRFSAEMPDATLATLKIQPSEPRDSAVYFCASGHSSGGAVEQFFGPGTRLTVL.

This chain joins TRBV10-3 and TRBJ1-2; D is ambiguous. The CDR3 length is 13 residues. Germline CDR1 and CDR2: ENHRY and SYGVKD. V was clipped by 3 bases and J by 2 bases, with 7 bases between them. CDR3 DNA sequence: TGTGCCATCAGTGATGGCGGCAACTATGGCTACACCTTC. This translates into CAISDGGNYGYTF.

The genes are TRBV7-6 and TRBJ2-7, with D possibly matching TRBD1 (6 bases). V was trimmed by 5 bases and J by 3 bases, leaving 14 bases between them. Germline CDR1 and CDR2: SGHVS and FNYEAQ. This CDR3 has 14 residues. The CDR3: CASSDPGTHYEQYF. DNA for the CDR3: TGTGCCAGCAGCGACCCCGGGACACACTACGAGCAGTACTTC.

J is TRBJ2-1 and V is TRBV9, with 12 bases matching TRBD2. The CDR3 covers 15 residues. The V and J ends lost 0 bases and 7 bases, in that order; junction bases with no gene match: 2. Germline values: CDR1 SGDLS, CDR2 YYNGEE. CDR3 loop: CASSVGLAGGNEQFF. CDR3 in DNA: TGTGCCAGCAGCGTAGGGCTAGCGGGAGGGAATGAGCAGTTCTTC.

This clone occurred a few times. V usage is TRBV25-1 and J usage is TRBJ1-3; 7 nucleotides agree with TRBD1. The CDR3 consists of 14 residues. V dropped 7 bases and J dropped 3; count of bases not matched to a gene: 6. The germline V gene encodes CDR1 MGHDK and CDR2 SYGVNS. The CDR3 sequence is CASTPGQFGNTIYF. As DNA, the CDR3 is TGTGCCAGCACCCCGGGACAGTTTGGAAACACCATATATTTT.

The sample holds many counts of this clone. CDR3 amino acids: CATSPGGGRGQPQHF. The CDR3 bases are TGTGCCACCAGCCCCGGGGGGGGGCGAGGTCAGCCCCAGCATTTT. This chain connects TRBV15 to TRBJ1-5; perhaps TRBD1 as D (6 bases). Germline-derived CDR1 and CDR2 are LNHNV and YYDKDF (reference sequence). V was shortened by 5 bases and J by 6 bases, with 17 bases between the two germline ends. This CDR3 region has 15 residues.

This chain connects TRBV19 to TRBJ1-2; TRBD1 agrees at 12 bases. The germline V gene has CDR1 LNHDA and CDR2 SQIVND (reference sequence). After removal of 3 bases from V and 7 bases from J, the junction contained 3 bases not matched to a gene. This CDR3 spans 14 amino acids. CDR3 region: CASSMGQGARGYTF. The DNA for the CDR3 is TGTGCCAGTAGTATGGGACAGGGGGCTCGTGGCTACACCTTC.

The chain is built from TRBV15 and TRBJ2-2, with 12 bases fitting TRBD1. Trimming at V came to 6 bases and at J to 4 bases, leaving 15 bases not matched to a gene. This CDR3 is 19 amino acids long. Germline V gene lookup returns CDR1 LNHNV and CDR2 YYDKDF (reference sequence). The CDR3 sequence is CATRGPPGQGAPPTGELFF. In DNA, the CDR3 is TGTGCCACCAGGGGACCTCCGGGACAGGGGGCCCCCCCCACCGGGGAGCTGTTTTTT.

This clone showed up just a few times. The chain employs TRBV12-3 or TRBV12-4 and TRBJ2-7, with D unresolved. Trimming removed 6 bases at V and 3 bases at J, with 9 bases between. There are 12 residues in the CDR3. CDR3 sequence reads: CASSDYFYEQYF. CDR3 DNA: TGTGCCAGCAGCGATTACTTCTACGAGCAGTACTTC.

This clone occurred a few times. The J gene is TRBJ1-2, the V gene TRBV7-9; no clear D gene. This CDR3 has 14 residues. Germline values: CDR1 SEHNR, CDR2 FQNEAQ (reference sequence). The V end was cut by 5 bases, the J end by 1 base, with 11 bases between. The CDR3 is CASSPTDINYGYTF. The CDR3 nucleotides are TGTGCCAGCAGCCCAACAGACATTAACTATGGCTACACCTTC. Using reference TRBV7-9 and TRBJ1-2 for the parts outside the CDR3, the full variable domain is DTGVSQNPRHKITKRGQNVTFRCDPISEHNRLYWYRQTLGQGPEFLTYFQNEAQLEKSRLLSDRFSAERPKGSFSTLEIQRTEQGDSAMYLCASSPTDINYGYTFGSGTRLTVV.

The V call is TRBV4-3, the J call TRBJ2-1, with D possibly being TRBD2 (7 bases). Trimming removed 1 base at V and 14 bases at J, with 15 bases between. Per the germline V gene, CDR1 is LGHNA and CDR2 is YSLEER. CDR3 length: 13 amino acids. The CDR3 nucleotides are TGCGCCAGCAGCCAAGGAGGGGGGAGGGCGGAGTTCTTC. It specifies CASSQGGGRAEFF.

This chain connects TRBV9 to TRBJ2-1, with 12 bases aligning to TRBD2. V lost 3 bases to trimming and J lost 9 bases; unmatched junction nucleotides: 10. The CDR3 spans 16 residues. Germline-derived CDR1 and CDR2 are SGDLS and YYNGEE. This CDR3 is CASSEVLAGGPPEQFF. The CDR3 DNA is TGTGCCAGCAGCGAAGTTCTAGCGGGGGGGCCACCTGAGCAGTTCTTC.

This chain joins TRBV27 and TRBJ1-2; unclear D gene. Trimming took off 6 bases at V and 3 bases at J, with 14 bases between the two ends. Per germline, CDR1 MNHEY and CDR2 SMNVEV (reference sequence). The CDR3 contains 14 residues. CDR3 loop: CASRMSSLDYGYTF. In DNA, the CDR3 is TGTGCCAGCAGAATGTCCTCCCTCGACTATGGCTACACCTTC.

With respect to this clone: A read error may produce the germline difference seen at one junction end. The rearrangement joins TRBV7-2 to TRBJ2-5; TRBD2 matches 13 bases. The CDR3 totals 15 residues. Germline V CDR1 and CDR2: SGHTA, FQGNSA. The CDR3 spells CASSVAGTSGRAQYF. In DNA form, the CDR3 reads TGTGCCAGCAGCGTAGCCGGAACTAGCGGGAGGGCCCAGTACTTC.